What follows are 26 T cell receptor beta chains derived from one specimen sequenced in a study of blood T cell repertoires in COVID-19. Assay: immunoSEQ multiplex PCR; the TCRdb copy retains only in-frame clones and omits some. Counted here are 100,000 to 150,000 clones, 75% to 90% occurring once; the ten biggest clones make up about 3%. The sequenced sample was peripheral blood. The receptors stem from an elderly woman with COVID-19, enrolled during active disease.

The chain couples TRBV6-5 to TRBJ2-7; D is perhaps TRBD1 (5 bases). Germline V gene lookup returns CDR1 MNHEY and CDR2 SVGAGI. V was shortened by 8 bases and J by 0 bases, with 8 bases between the two germline ends. CDR3 size: 12 residues. Written as DNA, the CDR3 is TGTGCCAGCCAGGGAAACTCCTACGAGCAGTACTTC. Translating gives CASQGNSYEQYF.

This rearrangement joins TRBV18 to TRBJ2-7, with unresolved D. The germline CDR1 and CDR2 sequences are KGHSH and LQKENI. Trimming left V 2 bases short and J 0 bases short, with 11 bases between. This CDR3 is built from 15 residues. CDR3 sequence: CASSPSAGSSYEQYF. The CDR3 DNA sequence: TGTGCCAGCTCACCATCTGCCGGTAGCTCCTACGAGCAGTACTTC.

The chain carries TRBV5-8 and TRBJ1-1; 8 bases agree with TRBD1. The germline CDR1 and CDR2 sequences are SGHTS and YDEGEE. V dropped 4 bases and J dropped 1; count of bases not matched to a gene: 3. This CDR3 has 14 residues. In DNA, the CDR3 is TGTGCCAGCAGCGGGGGACAGGCGAACACTGAAGCTTTCTTT. This translates into CASSGGQANTEAFF.

This clone was seen more than once but under ten times. CDR3 DNA: TGTGCCAGCAGCCTGGGGGGGTCTGGCACAGATACGCAGTATTTT. This gives the protein CASSLGGSGTDTQYF. V is TRBV9 and J is TRBJ2-3; 7 bases agree with TRBD2. CDR1 and CDR2 from the germline V gene are SGDLS and YYNGEE. Trimming removed 4 bases from V and 1 base from J; junction bases left unmatched: 6. CDR3 length: 15 residues. Variable domain in full (rest from reference TRBV9 and TRBJ2-3): DSGVTQTPKHLITATGQRVTLRCSPRSGDLSVYWYQQSLDQGLQFLIQYYNGEERAKGNILERFSAQQFPDLHSELNLSSLELGDSALYFCASSLGGSGTDTQYFGPGTRLTVL.

This sequence joins TRBV4-2 and TRBJ1-1, with D tentatively TRBD1 (6 bases). Trimming cost V 1 base and J 0 bases, with 18 bases left between them. The CDR3 has 18 amino acids. CDR1 and CDR2 from the germline V gene are LGHNA and YNFKEQ. CDR3 sequence reads: CASSQGPRGRDLNTEAFF. For the CDR3, the DNA is TGTGCCAGCAGCCAAGGACCCAGGGGAAGGGACCTGAACACTGAAGCTTTCTTT.

The chain employs TRBV2 and TRBJ1-2; D remains unclear. Germline CDR1 and CDR2: SNHLY and FYNNEI. The CDR3 is 13 residues long. V was shortened by 2 bases and J by 6 bases, with 10 bases between the two germline ends. CDR3 loop: CASSEWAVDGYTF. CDR3 sequence (DNA): TGTGCCAGCAGTGAATGGGCAGTTGATGGCTACACCTTC.

This clone has just one count. The rearrangement joins TRBV7-9 to TRBJ1-6; 7 bases line up with TRBD1. CDR3 length equals 15 residues. CDR1 is SEHNR and CDR2 is FQNEAQ in the germline V gene (reference sequence). V was pared by 4 bases and J by 8 bases, with 8 bases of the junction left unmatched. The CDR3 region is CASSSWTGGDSPLHF. The CDR3 DNA is TGTGCCAGCAGCTCATGGACAGGCGGGGATTCACCCCTCCACTTT. The full variable domain, completed using reference TRBV7-9 and TRBJ1-6, is DTGVSQNPRHKITKRGQNVTFRCDPISEHNRLYWYRQTLGQGPEFLTYFQNEAQLEKSRLLSDRFSAERPKGSFSTLEIQRTEQGDSAMYLCASSSWTGGDSPLHFGNGTRLTVT.

The rearrangement links TRBV2 to TRBJ1-2; the D gene is possibly TRBD1 (6 bases). Germline CDR1 and CDR2: SNHLY and FYNNEI. The CDR3 has 13 amino acids. The germline V and J ends were trimmed by 6 bases and 1 base, with 9 bases remaining between them. CDR3 loop: CASSTGSNYGYTF. The CDR3, as DNA: TGTGCCAGCAGCACAGGGAGTAACTATGGCTACACCTTC.

The V call is TRBV10-3, the J call TRBJ2-3, with D maybe TRBD1 (5 bases). The germline V and J ends were trimmed by 3 bases and 6 bases, with 13 bases remaining between them. Germline CDR1 ENHRY, CDR2 SYGVKD. The CDR3 is 14 residues long. Written as DNA, the CDR3 is TGTGCCATCAGTGACGTCCAGGGAAAGGATACGCAGTATTTT. Amino acids: CAISDVQGKDTQYF.

This chain joins TRBV9 and TRBJ1-2; the D is unclear. V dropped 0 bases and J dropped 8 bases, with 8 bases sitting between them. The CDR3 runs to 12 residues. Per germline, CDR1 SGDLS and CDR2 YYNGEE. The CDR3 spells CASSVATEGYTF. CDR3 DNA: TGTGCCAGCAGCGTAGCTACGGAGGGCTACACCTTC.

This chain uses TRBV6-5 with TRBJ1-2; 7 bases fit TRBD1. V was clipped by 5 bases and J by 1 base; unmatched bases: 7. Germline CDR1 is MNHEY and CDR2 is SVGAGI. The length of the CDR3 is 15 residues. The CDR3 is CASSPDRNINYGYTF. In DNA, the CDR3 is TGTGCCAGCAGTCCGGACAGGAACATTAACTATGGCTACACCTTC.

V gene TRBV4-2 combines with J gene TRBJ2-1; TRBD2 aligns across 14 bases. This CDR3 comprises 18 residues. Germline V gene sequence: CDR1 LGHNA, CDR2 YNFKEQ. The J segment lost 4 bases and the V segment lost 0 bases, leaving 5 bases of the junction unmatched. DNA for the CDR3: TGTGCCAGCAGCCAAGAGGGGACTAGCGGGAGTCTATACAATGAGCAGTTCTTC. Translating it yields CASSQEGTSGSLYNEQFF.

The V gene is TRBV7-2, the J gene TRBJ1-2; 12 bases match TRBD1. This CDR3 spans 14 amino acids. J lost 7 bases, V lost 5 bases, and 5 bases had no gene match. The germline V gene has CDR1 SGHTA and CDR2 FQGNSA. The CDR3 is CASSTGQGATGYTF. The CDR3 DNA sequence: TGTGCCAGCAGCACGGGACAGGGGGCAACTGGCTACACCTTC.

The CDR3 protein is CASSQDLGAGANVLTF. CDR3 sequence (DNA): TGTGCCAGCAGCCAAGACCTAGGCGCTGGGGCCAACGTCCTGACTTTC. The chain employs TRBV4-2 and TRBJ2-6; D remains unclear. CDR3 size: 16 residues. The germline gives CDR1 LGHNA, CDR2 YNFKEQ. V was trimmed by 0 bases and J by 2 bases, leaving 8 bases between them.

The V gene is TRBV2, the J gene TRBJ2-7, with TRBD1 identical over 8 bases. CDR1 and CDR2 from the germline V gene are SNHLY and FYNNEI. The CDR3 spans 18 residues. J lost 9 bases, V lost 8 bases, and 27 bases had no gene match. In DNA form, the CDR3 reads TGTGCCAGCTCAACGGACAGGGATGTACCATACCGCGCCGCCGGGCAGTACTTC. Encoded protein: CASSTDRDVPYRAAGQYF.

This clone turned up a few times. CDR3 DNA sequence: TGCGCCAGCAGCCCCCCTGGACAGGGTTGGTATGAGCAGTTCTTC. Translating gives CASSPPGQGWYEQFF. The chain employs TRBV5-1 and TRBJ2-1, with 8 nucleotides matching TRBD1. The germline V gene encodes CDR1 SGHRS and CDR2 YFSETQ. Trimming took 4 bases from V and 8 from J; bases not matched to a gene: 11. CDR3 length: 15 amino acids. The whole variable domain, remainder taken from reference TRBV5-1 and TRBJ2-1, is KAGVTQTPRYLIKTRGQQVTLSCSPISGHRSVSWYQQTPGQGLQFLFEYFSETQRNKGNFPGRFSGRQFSNSRSEMNVSTLELGDSALYLCASSPPGQGWYEQFFGPGTRLTVL.

This chain connects TRBV7-2 to TRBJ1-3, with a weak D call TRBD1 (5 bases). Germline V gives CDR1 SGHTA, CDR2 FQGNSA. V lost 5 bases, J lost 3 bases, and 17 bases lay in between. The CDR3 is 16 residues long. In DNA form, the CDR3 reads TGTGCCAGCAGCCGGGGGGGAGGGGCCGGTGGAAACACCATATATTTT. Translated: CASSRGGGAGGNTIYF. Variable domain in full (rest from reference TRBV7-2 and TRBJ1-3): GAGVSQSPSNKVTEKGKDVELRCDPISGHTALYWYRQSLGQGLEFLIYFQGNSAPDKSGLPSDRFSAERTGGSVSTLTIQRTQQEDSAVYLCASSRGGGAGGNTIYFGEGSWLTVV.

The chain carries TRBV27 and TRBJ2-6; perhaps TRBD1 as D (6 bases). Germline CDR1 reads MNHEY; CDR2 reads SMNVEV (reference sequence). The V and J ends lost 6 bases and 2 bases respectively, with 17 bases between them. This CDR3 is built from 17 residues. The CDR3, as DNA: TGTGCCAGCAGCCCCAATCAGGGGACCACTGGGGCCAACGTCCTGACTTTC. Translating gives CASSPNQGTTGANVLTF.

The chain joins TRBV21-1 to TRBJ1-3. TRBV21-1 is a listed pseudogene. The CDR3 extends over 15 amino acids. The DNA for the CDR3 is TGTGCCAGCAGCCCGAATGCGGAGTCTGGAAACACCATATATTTT. Its protein product is CASSPNAESGNTIYF.

The rearrangement links TRBV7-9 to TRBJ2-3; 9 bases map to TRBD1. CDR1 is SEHNR and CDR2 is FQNEAQ in the germline V gene (reference sequence). The V gene end was trimmed by 3 bases and the J gene end by 6 bases; junction bases not matched to a gene: 7. The CDR3 totals 15 residues. CDR3 sequence (DNA): TGTGCCAGCAGCTTGCAGGACAGGGGTAGGGATACGCAGTATTTT. Residues: CASSLQDRGRDTQYF.

The chain employs TRBV2 and TRBJ2-2; TRBD2 matches 14 bases. The CDR3 contains 17 residues. Germline CDR1 SNHLY, CDR2 FYNNEI. J lost 0 bases, V lost 6 bases, and 3 bases had no gene match. CDR3 loop: CASRRGLAGANTGELFF. Here the CDR3 DNA reads TGTGCCAGCAGGCGGGGACTAGCGGGGGCGAACACCGGGGAGCTGTTTTTT.

The chain uses TRBV3-1 (or the pseudogene TRBV3-2) and TRBJ1-5; D might be TRBD1 (5 bases). V was cut by 1 base and J by 3 bases, with 10 bases left in between. Germline CDR1 reads LGHDT; CDR2 reads YNNKEL (reference sequence). The CDR3 runs to 15 residues. The CDR3: CASSQGRAANQPQHF. The CDR3 bases are TGTGCCAGCAGCCAAGGCAGGGCGGCCAATCAGCCCCAGCATTTT.

CDR3 amino acids: CASSSGRNTGELFF. The DNA for the CDR3 is TGTGCCAGCAGTAGCGGGAGAAACACCGGGGAGCTGTTTTTT. The chain couples TRBV6-5 to TRBJ2-2, with TRBD2 matching 8 bases. Germline trimming cut 5 bases from V and 2 bases from J; bases unmatched to any gene: 1. The germline V gene encodes CDR1 MNHEY and CDR2 SVGAGI. There are 14 residues in the CDR3.

The chain joins TRBV19 to TRBJ1-2; D is undetermined. Germline V gene sequence: CDR1 LNHDA, CDR2 SQIVND (reference sequence). With 3 bases removed from V and 11 bases from J, the gap between germline ends came to 10 bases. The CDR3 extends over 11 amino acids. CDR3 protein: CASSIGRGYTF. In DNA form, the CDR3 reads TGTGCCAGTAGTATTGGTCGAGGGTACACCTTC.

The J gene is TRBJ1-4, the V gene TRBV5-4, with D possibly matching TRBD1 (5 bases). CDR3 size: 14 residues. Per the germline V gene, CDR1 is SGHNT and CDR2 is YYREEE (reference sequence). V gave up 3 bases and J gave up 0 bases, with 6 bases separating them. CDR3 sequence reads: CASSSGTTNEKLFF. The CDR3 nucleotides are TGTGCCAGCAGCTCAGGGACAACTAATGAAAAACTGTTTTTT.

This chain connects TRBV4-1 to TRBJ1-1; 9 nucleotides match TRBD1. The germline V gene encodes CDR1 MGHRA and CDR2 YSYEKL. Trimming removed 5 bases from V and 11 bases from J; junction bases left unmatched: 12. This CDR3 contains 14 residues. DNA for the CDR3: TGCGCCAGCAGCACACTTACAGGGGGCATTGAGGCTTTCTTT. Its protein product is CASSTLTGGIEAFF.